Listed below are T cell receptor beta chains from one sample, sequenced in a study of neoadjuvant anti-PD-1 for oral cavity cancer. This table comes from immunoSEQ multiplex PCR, and its TCRdb copy is limited to in-frame clones, with some not included. The sample has about 14,000 clones, about 70% seen once; the top ten hold approximately 3.3%. This sample comprised PBMCs, obtained before nivolumab (anti-PD-1) treatment. The receptors were gathered from a person between 40 and 85 years old with oral cavity squamous cell carcinoma. Each CDR3 is given with its conserved first and last residue.

J	V	CDR3
TRBJ2-3	TRBV5-4	CASSLGAPSSTDTQYF
TRBJ2-7	TRBV13	CASSFRGGYEQYF
TRBJ2-7	TRBV6-5	CASSPRTSVWYEQYF
TRBJ1-1	TRBV6-5	CASSYLKGQAEAFF
TRBJ2-5	TRBV5-1	CASSWQTLAGGPMGYQETQYF
TRBJ2-1	TRBV6-6	CASRLSGQGSDEQFF
TRBJ2-1	TRBV2	CASSELVEGSYNEQFF
TRBJ2-7	TRBV2	CASRGQPYEQYF
TRBJ2-2	TRBV5-6	CASSRTRSGELFF
TRBJ2-7	TRBV27	CASSLLQGRYEQYF
TRBJ1-2	TRBV6-1	CASSGLTGGRGYTF
TRBJ2-1	TRBV25-1	CASSEAFGYNEQFF
TRBJ2-5	TRBV6-1	CASSFSGKETQYF
TRBJ2-6	TRBV2	CASRAPSLSGANVLTF
TRBJ1-1	TRBV18	CASSPRWPEEAFF
TRBJ2-2	TRBV7-8	CASSLRRLITGELFF
TRBJ2-1	TRBV10-3	CAISVAGAYNEQFF
TRBJ2-1	TRBV5-1	CASSLELAGGASYNEQFF
TRBJ1-2	TRBV7-8	CASSNERGGDYGYTF
TRBJ1-5	TRBV6-1	CASSEWDRGRYQPQHF
TRBJ1-2	TRBV5-4	CASSFLGGGGYTF
TRBJ1-3	TRBV5-6	CASSWRGQGNTIYF
TRBJ1-3	TRBV9	CASSSPVGNTIYF
TRBJ2-3	TRBV7-9	CASSPLRDISTDTQYF
TRBJ1-4	TRBV30	CASDRGGEKLFF
TRBJ1-1	TRBV9	CASSGYRDTEAFF
TRBJ1-2	TRBV6-5	CASSYADTGGVSGYTF
TRBJ2-7	TRBV6-5	CATRDFSYEQYF
TRBJ1-2	TRBV27	CASSPTLGTGNGYTF
TRBJ2-7	TRBV5-4	CASSALTSGSTYEQYF
TRBJ2-1	TRBV7-6	CASSSLPGLAGGNEQFF
TRBJ2-1	TRBV11-2	CASSRDSNEQFF